This is a list of T cell receptor beta chains from one sample in a study of OX40 agonist ivuxolimab in advanced cancers. TCRdb's copy holds only in-frame clones and misses some; the assay was immunoSEQ multiplex PCR. The sample holds roughly 50,000 clones, about 92% seen once. The material sequenced was CD4+ or CD8+ T cells sorted from blood, taken in a trial of the OX40 agonist ivuxolimab. All receptors come from an adult with an advanced solid tumor such as melanoma, head and neck, liver or kidney cancer. The CDR3 runs from the conserved cysteine through the conserved F or W. The order of the fields is clone size, V gene, D gene, J gene, CDR3 DNA, CDR3 protein. D genes are given only for firm matches. Some rows have no size entry. The others give once, few or many, or a class for an expanded clone.

clone_size: -; v_call: TRBV5-6; d_call: TRBD1; j_call: TRBJ2-7; cdr3_nt: TGTGCCAGCAGCTGGGGGACAGGGTTCGACGAGCAGTACTTC; cdr3_aa: CASSWGTGFDEQYF
clone_size: -; v_call: TRBV5-8; d_call: TRBD1; j_call: TRBJ1-5; cdr3_nt: TGTGCCAGCAGCATCGCAGGGGGTGTTCGCAATCAGCCCCAGCATTTT; cdr3_aa: CASSIAGGVRNQPQHF
clone_size: -; v_call: TRBV19; d_call: -; j_call: TRBJ1-5; cdr3_nt: TGTGCCAGTAGTATTAGGGATAACCGTGTCGATCAGCCCCAGCATTTT; cdr3_aa: CASSIRDNRVDQPQHF
clone_size: -; v_call: TRBV10-3; d_call: -; j_call: TRBJ2-3; cdr3_nt: TGTGCCACCCGACAGGAGGTAGATACGCAGTATTTT; cdr3_aa: CATRQEVDTQYF
clone_size: -; v_call: TRBV4-1; d_call: -; j_call: TRBJ2-3; cdr3_nt: TGCGCCAGCAGTACTAGCATAGGCACAGATACGCAGTATTTT; cdr3_aa: CASSTSIGTDTQYF
clone_size: -; v_call: TRBV27; d_call: TRBD2; j_call: TRBJ2-5; cdr3_nt: TGTGCCAGCCGACTTTCCCAGTTACTAGCGGCTGAAGAGACCCAGTACTTC; cdr3_aa: CASRLSQLLAAEETQYF
clone_size: -; v_call: TRBV14; d_call: TRBD1; j_call: TRBJ2-7; cdr3_nt: TGTGCCAGCAGCCTAACAGGGGCCCACGAGCAGTACTTC; cdr3_aa: CASSLTGAHEQYF
clone_size: -; v_call: TRBV28; d_call: -; j_call: TRBJ1-5; cdr3_nt: TGTGCCAGCAGTTTTGGGAATCAGCCCCAGCATTTT; cdr3_aa: CASSFGNQPQHF
clone_size: -; v_call: TRBV5-1; d_call: TRBD1; j_call: TRBJ2-1; cdr3_nt: TGCGCCAGCAGCCTCGAACAGGGGGACACACCCTACAATGAGCAGTTCTTC; cdr3_aa: CASSLEQGDTPYNEQFF
clone_size: -; v_call: TRBV29-1; d_call: TRBD1; j_call: TRBJ1-1; cdr3_nt: TGCAGCGCCGACAGGGGGATGAACACTGAAGCTTTCTTT; cdr3_aa: CSADRGMNTEAFF
clone_size: -; v_call: TRBV28; d_call: -; j_call: TRBJ1-3; cdr3_nt: TGTGCCAGCATAGAATCCTCTGGAAACACCATATATTTT; cdr3_aa: CASIESSGNTIYF
clone_size: -; v_call: TRBV14; d_call: -; j_call: TRBJ1-1; cdr3_nt: TGTGCCAGCAGCCCTCAGGGATGGGACACTGAAGCTTTCTTT; cdr3_aa: CASSPQGWDTEAFF
clone_size: -; v_call: TRBV21-1; d_call: -; j_call: TRBJ2-7; cdr3_nt: TGTGCCAGCAGCAAAGTCTGGGGAGGGGGATGCTACGAGCAGTACTTC; cdr3_aa: CASSKVWGGGCYEQYF
clone_size: -; v_call: TRBV2; d_call: -; j_call: TRBJ1-2; cdr3_nt: TGTGCCAGCACGAGTCAGGACCATGGCTACACCTTC; cdr3_aa: CASTSQDHGYTF
clone_size: few; v_call: TRBV7-9; d_call: TRBD2; j_call: TRBJ2-7; cdr3_nt: TGTGCCAGCACCACCGAGCGGGGCTCCTACGAGCAGTACTTC; cdr3_aa: CASTTERGSYEQYF
clone_size: -; v_call: TRBV19; d_call: -; j_call: TRBJ2-1; cdr3_nt: TGTGCCAGTAGTATCTTTGGGTATCCCCACAATGAGCAGTTCTTC; cdr3_aa: CASSIFGYPHNEQFF
clone_size: -; v_call: TRBV5-6; d_call: -; j_call: TRBJ2-7; cdr3_nt: TGTGCCAGCAGCTTGGTGGAGTTCGTAAGCTCCTACGAGCAGTACTTC; cdr3_aa: CASSLVEFVSSYEQYF
clone_size: -; v_call: TRBV28; d_call: TRBD1; j_call: TRBJ2-7; cdr3_nt: TGTGCCAGCAGCCCTTGGGGCCAGACAGGGAACTACGAGCAGTACTTC; cdr3_aa: CASSPWGQTGNYEQYF
clone_size: once; v_call: TRBV30; d_call: -; j_call: TRBJ1-1; cdr3_nt: TGTGCCTGGCAGTCACTCGGGAACACTGAAGCTTTCTTT; cdr3_aa: CAWQSLGNTEAFF
clone_size: -; v_call: TRBV4-1; d_call: -; j_call: TRBJ1-2; cdr3_nt: TGCGCCAGCAGCCAAGATTCCGGAGACATAGCTAACTATGGCTACACCTTC; cdr3_aa: CASSQDSGDIANYGYTF
clone_size: -; v_call: TRBV7-6; d_call: TRBD2; j_call: TRBJ2-3; cdr3_nt: TGTGCCAGCAGCTTATTAGCGGGAGGGCCCGGCACAGATACGCAGTATTTT; cdr3_aa: CASSLLAGGPGTDTQYF
clone_size: -; v_call: TRBV6-1; d_call: TRBD1; j_call: TRBJ1-5; cdr3_nt: TGTGCCAGGACTCAGGGACAGGGCAATCAGCCCCAGCATTTT; cdr3_aa: CARTQGQGNQPQHF
clone_size: -; v_call: TRBV7-9; d_call: -; j_call: TRBJ1-5; cdr3_nt: TGTGCCAGCAGCTTGGGGTATCAGCCCCAGCATTTT; cdr3_aa: CASSLGYQPQHF
clone_size: -; v_call: TRBV19; d_call: -; j_call: TRBJ2-7; cdr3_nt: TGTGCCAGTAGTTCTACCCACGGCTACGAGCAGTACTTC; cdr3_aa: CASSSTHGYEQYF
clone_size: -; v_call: TRBV7-9; d_call: -; j_call: TRBJ2-3; cdr3_nt: TGTGCCAGCAGCTTAGGCTGGGGAAGCACAGATACGCAGTATTTT; cdr3_aa: CASSLGWGSTDTQYF
clone_size: -; v_call: TRBV28; d_call: -; j_call: TRBJ1-1; cdr3_nt: TGTGCCAGCAGTTTATACGGGCGGACTGAAGCTTTCTTT; cdr3_aa: CASSLYGRTEAFF
clone_size: -; v_call: TRBV4-1; d_call: -; j_call: TRBJ2-5; cdr3_nt: TGCGCCAGCAGCCAACCTTGGGGGGAGACCCAGTACTTC; cdr3_aa: CASSQPWGETQYF
clone_size: -; v_call: TRBV6-5; d_call: -; j_call: TRBJ2-1; cdr3_nt: TGTGCCAGCAGTCCGGGACCGTACAATGAGCAGTTCTTC; cdr3_aa: CASSPGPYNEQFF
clone_size: -; v_call: TRBV9; d_call: -; j_call: TRBJ2-3; cdr3_nt: TGTGCCAGCAGCGAGTCCAGCTTCAGCACAGATACGCAGTATTTT; cdr3_aa: CASSESSFSTDTQYF
clone_size: -; v_call: TRBV27; d_call: -; j_call: TRBJ2-7; cdr3_nt: TGTGCCAGCAGTTTATCTGGCTACGAGCAGTACTTC; cdr3_aa: CASSLSGYEQYF
clone_size: -; v_call: TRBV5-6; d_call: TRBD2; j_call: TRBJ2-1; cdr3_nt: TGTGCCAGCACCGAGGCGGGGGGCTCCTACAATGAGCAGTTCTTC; cdr3_aa: CASTEAGGSYNEQFF
clone_size: -; v_call: TRBV7-6; d_call: -; j_call: TRBJ2-5; cdr3_nt: TGTGCCAGCAGCCCCCTTGAGACCCAGTACTTC; cdr3_aa: CASSPLETQYF
clone_size: -; v_call: TRBV28; d_call: -; j_call: TRBJ1-2; cdr3_nt: TGTGCCAGCAACCCCCCACAGGCGAGGTATGGTGGCTACACCTTC; cdr3_aa: CASNPPQARYGGYTF
clone_size: once; v_call: TRBV11-3; d_call: -; j_call: TRBJ2-7; cdr3_nt: TGTGCCAGCAGCTACAGGGTTTACGAGCAGTACTTC; cdr3_aa: CASSYRVYEQYF